Presented here are 16 T cell receptor beta chains from one specimen sequenced in a study of blood T cell repertoires in COVID-19. The table came from immunoSEQ multiplex PCR; TCRdb's copy has only in-frame clones and leaves some out. This table has fewer than 250,000 clones, under 85% appearing once. The specimen sequenced was PBMCs or T cells enriched from blood (not recorded which). The source of these receptors is a man aged 55-75 years who had recovered from COVID-19.

The V and J genes are TRBV10-3 and TRBJ2-1, with TRBD2 matching over 11 bases. CDR3 length: 17 residues. CDR1 and CDR2 from the germline V gene are ENHRY and SYGVKD. The V gene end was trimmed by 0 bases and the J gene end by 6 bases; junction bases not matched to a gene: 7. Here the CDR3 reads CAISESRASGGINEQFF. The CDR3 region has the DNA TGTGCCATCAGTGAGTCCAGAGCTAGCGGGGGGATCAATGAGCAGTTCTTC.

J is TRBJ2-6 and V is TRBV4-3; TRBD1 aligns across 9 bases. The CDR3 contains 20 residues. V was clipped by 0 bases and J by 2 bases; unmatched bases: 11. CDR1 and CDR2 from the germline V gene are LGHNA and YSLEER. CDR3 sequence: CASSQELADRGVAGANVLTF. The CDR3 DNA is TGCGCCAGCAGCCAAGAGCTTGCGGACAGGGGAGTTGCTGGGGCCAACGTCCTGACTTTC.

This chain links TRBV5-6 with TRBJ1-4, with D perhaps TRBD1 (6 bases). CDR3 length equals 15 residues. V lost 4 bases to trimming and J lost 8 bases, with 18 bases between them. Germline values: CDR1 SGHDT, CDR2 YYEEEE. Here the CDR3 DNA reads TGTGCCAGCAGCCTGGCGGGGGGGCCGGGAGAAAAACTGTTTTTT. Its protein is CASSLAGGPGEKLFF.

This chain joins TRBV7-9 and TRBJ2-3; 9 bases are a match to TRBD1. Germline assignment: CDR1 SEHNR and CDR2 FQNEAQ (reference sequence). Unmatched junction bases numbered 3, after V lost 1 base and J lost 4 bases. The CDR3 loop spans 15 amino acids. DNA for the CDR3: TGTGCCAGCAGCTTAGGGACAGGGGTTTCAGATACGCAGTATTTT. This translates into CASSLGTGVSDTQYF.

CDR3 DNA: TGTGCCACCAGTGAGGCAGGGCAAGAGACCCAGTACTTC. It codes for CATSEAGQETQYF. The chain joins TRBV24-1 to TRBJ2-5; weak D call: TRBD1 (5 bases). This CDR3 comprises 13 residues. Germline V gene lookup returns CDR1 KGHDR and CDR2 SFDVKD. V was clipped by 4 bases and J by 2 bases, with 7 bases between them.

This chain links TRBV7-9 with TRBJ2-2; TRBD1 is a possible D gene (5 bases). This CDR3 comprises 15 residues. Between the trimmed V and J ends, which lost 1 base and 3 bases, there was a span of 9 bases. Germline CDR1 and CDR2: SEHNR and FQNEAQ (reference sequence). CDR3 amino acids: CASSLGGADTGELFF. CDR3 in DNA: TGTGCCAGCAGCTTAGGGGGCGCGGACACCGGGGAGCTGTTTTTT. Drawing the rest from reference TRBV7-9 and TRBJ2-2, the complete variable domain is DTGVSQNPRHKITKRGQNVTFRCDPISEHNRLYWYRQTLGQGPEFLTYFQNEAQLEKSRLLSDRFSAERPKGSFSTLEIQRTEQGDSAMYLCASSLGGADTGELFFGEGSRLTVL.

The genes are TRBV5-8 and TRBJ2-7; the D is unclear. Germline loops: CDR1 SGHTS, CDR2 YDEGEE. The CDR3 has 15 residues. V lost 0 bases and J 4 bases, leaving 14 bases between the germline ends. The CDR3 reads CASSLESASRYEQYF. CDR3 DNA sequence: TGTGCCAGCAGCTTGGAGTCCGCTAGTCGGTACGAGCAGTACTTC.

V is TRBV3-1 (or the pseudogene TRBV3-2) and J is TRBJ1-2; 8 nucleotides match TRBD1. J gave up 2 bases and V 6 bases, and 2 bases lay outside the gene matches. The CDR3 loop spans 13 amino acids. Germline V gene data show CDR1 as LGHDT and CDR2 as YNNKEL (reference sequence). CDR3 loop: CASSDRGNYGYTF. In DNA, the CDR3 is TGTGCCAGCAGTGACAGGGGAAACTATGGCTACACCTTC.

The chain recombines TRBV30 with TRBJ1-1; 7 bases agree with TRBD1. The CDR3 runs 16 residues. Looked up from germline, CDR1 is GTSNPN and CDR2 is SVGIG (reference sequence). With V trimmed by 4 bases and J by 0 bases, 11 bases remained unmatched. The CDR3 reads CAWKKPGQYMNTEAFF. The CDR3 DNA is TGTGCCTGGAAAAAACCGGGACAGTACATGAACACTGAAGCTTTCTTT.

This clone appeared once. The chain's CDR3 is CASRAQMGDEKLFF. The CDR3 DNA is TGTGCCAGCAGGGCCCAGATGGGCGATGAAAAACTGTTTTTT. The V and J genes are TRBV27 and TRBJ1-4; D is uncertain. CDR1 and CDR2 from the germline V gene are MNHEY and SMNVEV (reference sequence). Trimming shortened V by 6 bases and J by 6 bases, and 14 bases separated the two germline ends. The CDR3 contains 14 residues.

This clone was seen a few times. The J gene is TRBJ1-5, the V gene TRBV19; no clear D gene. V was shortened by 1 base and J by 6 bases, with 16 bases between the two germline ends. The CDR3 spans 16 residues. Germline lookup yields CDR1 LNHDA and CDR2 SQIVND (reference sequence). CDR3 loop: CASSIVVRGHGQPQHF. In DNA, the CDR3 is TGTGCCAGTAGTATAGTAGTTCGAGGTCACGGTCAGCCCCAGCATTTT.

This clone occurred once. This sequence joins TRBV7-9 and TRBJ1-4; no clear D gene. This CDR3 is built from 14 residues. Germline V gives CDR1 SEHNR, CDR2 FQNEAQ (reference sequence). With 4 bases removed from V and 0 bases from J, the gap between germline ends came to 6 bases. In nucleotides, the CDR3 is TGTGCCAGCAGCTCAGTTGCAACTAATGAAAAACTGTTTTTT. It yields the protein CASSSVATNEKLFF.

The chain combines TRBV6-5 with TRBJ1-1; D unresolved. The germline V gene has CDR1 MNHEY and CDR2 SVGAGI. The germline V and J ends were trimmed by 6 bases and 0 bases, with 11 bases remaining between them. The CDR3 consists of 14 residues. The CDR3 DNA sequence: TGTGCCAGCAGCCAACTCCGAGTGAACACTGAAGCTTTCTTT. Translated, it gives CASSQLRVNTEAFF.

This clone occurred once. The rearrangement links TRBV30 to TRBJ2-3, with D possibly being TRBD2 (6 bases). Per germline, CDR1 GTSNPN and CDR2 SVGIG (reference sequence). The germline V and J ends were trimmed by 2 bases and 5 bases, with 17 bases remaining between them. This CDR3 is 15 amino acids long. CDR3 region: CAWSFKRAGGDTQYF. The CDR3 DNA is TGTGCCTGGAGTTTTAAGCGGGCCGGAGGAGATACGCAGTATTTT.

The V call is TRBV19, the J call TRBJ1-2; 8 bases are a match to TRBD1. With 5 bases clipped from V and 4 bases from J, the junction kept 9 bases outside the gene matches. Germline CDR1 is LNHDA and CDR2 is SQIVND (reference sequence). CDR3 size: 15 residues. The CDR3 sequence is CASSLRQGTSYGYTF. CDR3 in DNA: TGTGCCAGTAGTCTAAGACAGGGGACCTCCTATGGCTACACCTTC.

This clone was recorded only once. The chain recombines TRBV11-3 with TRBJ2-3; 9 bases fit TRBD1. J lost 4 bases, V lost 5 bases, and 1 base had no gene match. CDR1 and CDR2 (germline): SGHNT, YENEEA. CDR3 length equals 13 residues. CDR3 region: CASSRQGADTQYF. The DNA of the CDR3 is TGTGCCAGCAGCAGACAGGGGGCAGATACGCAGTATTTT.